Listed here are 6 T cell receptor beta chains from one sample, sequenced in a study of cytomegalovirus exposure and HLA in healthy donors. PCR was performed using 60 Vbeta and 13 Jbeta primers. Sequencing used immunoSEQ multiplex PCR; TCRdb keeps in-frame clones, though not all of them. The table lists tens of thousands of clones, about 80% of them singletons. The sample was PBMCs. The receptors derive from a man aged 50 to 59 in good health and CMV-seronegative.

The chain has TRBV5-1 and TRBJ2-3, with D uncertain. The CDR3 loop spans 16 amino acids. The germline V gene encodes CDR1 SGHRS and CDR2 YFSETQ. V was shortened by 7 bases and J by 0 bases, with 18 bases between the two germline ends. In DNA form, the CDR3 reads TGCGCCAGCTCGAACCCACCGGGTTCGAGCACAGATACGCAGTATTTT. This gives the protein CASSNPPGSSTDTQYF.

J is TRBJ1-2 and V is TRBV18; 10 bases align to TRBD1. The germline V gene encodes CDR1 KGHSH and CDR2 LQKENI. The ends lost 5 bases at V and 3 bases at J; junction bases unmatched: 3. The CDR3 consists of 14 residues. The CDR3 sequence is CASSTTGGDYGYTF. CDR3 bases: TGTGCCAGCTCAACGACAGGGGGCGACTATGGCTACACCTTC.

The chain joins TRBV7-2 to TRBJ2-2; 11 bases are shared with TRBD2. The junction had 7 bases not matched to a gene; V was cut back by 3 bases and J by 4 bases. This CDR3 has 17 amino acids. CDR1 SGHTA and CDR2 FQGNSA come from the germline V gene. The CDR3 loop reads CASSFSGGARGTGELFF. The DNA for the CDR3 is TGTGCCAGCAGCTTTAGCGGGGGGGCTAGAGGCACCGGGGAGCTGTTTTTT.

The chain recombines TRBV28 with TRBJ2-3, with 11 bases identical to TRBD2. Germline V gene lookup returns CDR1 MDHEN and CDR2 SYDVKM. J was trimmed by 6 bases and V by 8 bases; bases with no gene match: 7. The CDR3 length is 14 residues. In nucleotides, the CDR3 is TGTGCCAGCTCAACTAGCGGGGGTGTTGATACGCAGTATTTT. Amino acids: CASSTSGGVDTQYF.

The chain couples TRBV6-5 to TRBJ1-2, with D perhaps matching TRBD1 (6 bases). With 8 bases removed from V and 4 bases from J, the gap between germline ends came to 20 bases. CDR1 is MNHEY and CDR2 is SVGAGI in the germline V gene. The CDR3 runs to 15 residues. CDR3 bases: TGTGCCAGCTCGGACACCCACTCCAGGGGCTATGGCTACACCTTC. It translates to CASSDTHSRGYGYTF.

This rearrangement joins TRBV5-1 to TRBJ1-1; D not certain. The CDR3 runs to 15 residues. The V gene lost 4 bases and the J gene lost 0 bases, with 13 bases spanning the gap. Germline V lookup: CDR1 SGHRS, CDR2 YFSETQ. CDR3 DNA: TGCGCCAGCAGCCGGGAGGGCAGTATGAACACTGAAGCTTTCTTT. This translates into CASSREGSMNTEAFF.